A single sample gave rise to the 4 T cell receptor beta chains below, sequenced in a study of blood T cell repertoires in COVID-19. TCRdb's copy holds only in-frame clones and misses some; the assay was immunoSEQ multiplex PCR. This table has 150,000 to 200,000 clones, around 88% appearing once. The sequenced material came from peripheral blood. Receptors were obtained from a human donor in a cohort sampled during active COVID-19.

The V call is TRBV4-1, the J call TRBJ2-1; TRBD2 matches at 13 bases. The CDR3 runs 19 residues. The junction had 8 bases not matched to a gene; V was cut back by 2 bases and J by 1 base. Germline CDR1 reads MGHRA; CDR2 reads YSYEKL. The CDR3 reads CASSQSGLAGEESYNEQFF. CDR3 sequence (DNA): TGCGCCAGCAGCCAATCCGGACTAGCGGGAGAAGAGTCCTACAATGAGCAGTTCTTC.

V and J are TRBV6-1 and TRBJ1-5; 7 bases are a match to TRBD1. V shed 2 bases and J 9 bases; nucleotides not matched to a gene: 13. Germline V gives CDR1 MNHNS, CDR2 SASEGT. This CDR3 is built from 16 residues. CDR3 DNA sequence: TGTGCCAGCAGTGAAAGCGGACAGGCCAGGGGTGCGCCCCAGCATTTT. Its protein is CASSESGQARGAPQHF.

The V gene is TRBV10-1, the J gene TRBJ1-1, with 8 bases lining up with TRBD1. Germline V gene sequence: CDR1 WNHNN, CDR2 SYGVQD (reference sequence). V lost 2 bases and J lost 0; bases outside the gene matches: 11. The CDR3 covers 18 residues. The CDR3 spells CASSEGRQGQEMNTEAFF. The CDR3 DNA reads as TGCGCCAGCAGTGAGGGCCGACAGGGGCAGGAGATGAACACTGAAGCTTTCTTT.

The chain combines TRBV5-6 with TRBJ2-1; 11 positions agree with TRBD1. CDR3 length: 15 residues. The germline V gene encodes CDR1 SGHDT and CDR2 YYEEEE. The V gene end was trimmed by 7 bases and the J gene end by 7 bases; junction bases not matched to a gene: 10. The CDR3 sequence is CASSWGDRGINEQFF. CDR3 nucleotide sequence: TGTGCCAGCTCCTGGGGGGACAGGGGGATTAATGAGCAGTTCTTC.